This T cell receptor beta chain was sequenced in a study of identical twins. Study-wide findings and caveats: Models came in too low on out-of-frame TCR alpha sharing in monozygotic twins.

As concerns this clonotype: Its antigen is currently unknown.

MiXCR, run by TCRdb on the 5' RACE reads, gives a single entry per CDR3 protein. This table has roughly 480,000 distinct CDR3 sequences, 20% to 25% appearing once. This sample also belongs to another study, concerning T cells expressing NK-cell markers. Per that study: Seven donors tested HCMV-seropositive and one tested seronegative among the eight sequenced. Dominant NKG2C+ clonotype frequencies of roughly 1.0-8% of CD8+ T cells were measured in more than five donors.

The sample was CD4+ T cells sorted from blood. This TCR was sampled from a woman in her late teens or twenties in good health.

The CDR3: CASSGGRSYEQYF. As DNA, the CDR3 is TGCGCCAGCAGCGGCGGGAGAAGCTACGAGCAGTACTTC. The chain has TRBV5-1 and TRBJ2-7; 7 bases match TRBD2. This CDR3 is 13 amino acids long. Per germline, CDR1 SGHRS and CDR2 YFSETQ. With 4 bases clipped from V and 3 bases from J, the junction kept 4 bases outside the gene matches. The full variable domain, in which reference TRBV5-1 and TRBJ2-7 provide the parts outside the CDR3, is KAGVTQTPRYLIKTRGQQVTLSCSPISGHRSVSWYQQTPGQGLQFLFEYFSETQRNKGNFPGRFSGRQFSNSRSEMNVSTLELGDSALYLCASSGGRSYEQYFGPGTRLTVT.